This is a list of T cell receptor beta chains from one sample in a study of PD-L1 blockade in urothelial cancer. Only in-frame clones appear in the TCRdb table, and some are missing; sequencing was by immunoSEQ multiplex PCR. The sample yields approximately 100,000 clones, around 93% seen once. The sample consisted of PBMCs, taken around atezolizumab (anti-PD-L1) treatment. These receptors all come from a woman older than 75 with urothelial cancer. Both conserved end residues are part of each CDR3.

TRBJ2-1,TRBV19,CASKKREVTYNEQFF
TRBJ1-2,TRBV7-3,CASSLSPGGSGYTF
TRBJ2-1,TRBV7-2,CASSLGLAGRGSSYNEQFF
TRBJ1-1,TRBV7-2,CASSLRQGFVTEAFF
TRBJ1-5,TRBV7-2,CASTTTGFGNQPQHF
TRBJ2-1,TRBV5-1,CASSRTAGETYNEQFF
TRBJ2-2,TRBV28,CASSLPVAGPTGELFF
TRBJ1-1,TRBV10-3,CAIRGQTQNTEAFF
TRBJ2-7,TRBV15,CATSREGNSYEQYF
TRBJ2-3,TRBV18,CASSSQGTDTQYF
TRBJ2-5,TRBV7-2,CASSPGGGFGTQYF
TRBJ1-4,TRBV28,CASSLGGTGQKLFF
TRBJ1-4,TRBV29-1,CSVSRDRNEKLFF
TRBJ1-5,TRBV19,CASSGTGRQPQHF
TRBJ1-2,TRBV7-9,CASSPGTGNGYTF
TRBJ1-2,TRBV19,CSAGQVYGYTF
TRBJ2-1,TRBV19,CASSPRKRSSYNEQFF
TRBJ2-5,TRBV14,CASSQAGLGTQYF